This T cell receptor beta chain was recorded in a study of shared clonotypes between healthy human individuals (dated by TCRdb to about 2020). Describing the broader study: A couple of women and three men aged 18 to 49 years were included in the cohort. For each donor, CD4 naive and CD4 memory were each given three plates, CD8 naive was given two plates, and CD8 memory was given one plate. Blood TCR repertoires of 5 or 6 healthy adults were deeply sequenced to estimate repertoire size and the extent of clonotype sharing between individuals. Different laboratories and diverse techniques were used to prepare libraries and sequence TCR repertoires, to increase sequencing depth and limit assay-specific biases. Leukapheresis yielded between about 0.94 and 8.9 billion PBMCs per donor. Study-wide conclusions, independent of this receptor: Because the study included a small number of donors, the genetic and exposure-history diversity represented was limited. Larger estimated clonotype richness was generally found for naive subsets than for memory subsets. Around 5.4% of naive CD4, 3.5% of naive CD8, around 2.3% of memory CD4, and about 0.4% of memory CD8 clonotypes were shared across a few donors. Sampling was limited to blood, and TCR repertoires in tissue likely differ from TCR repertoires in blood. Even with the large sequencing depth, rarefaction of the sorted-subset datasets indicated that sequencing was incomplete. Compared with non-shared clonotypes, clonotypes shared by all four sorted-subset donors had higher generation probabilities. Based on pairwise subsampling, the degree of clonotype sharing among donors was expected to be affected by sequencing depth.

This clone was picked up a small number of times. Its target antigen remains unknown. No much larger clone is present one base from it, and per-base qualities are unavailable. Healthy HIV-negative adults with no recently reported acute infections or vaccinations were included as donors. All donors were Caucasian adults living in Nashville, Tennessee, USA. CD8 memory samples consisted of magnetically selected CD45RO+ cells combined with CCR7-negative CD45RA+ effector memory (TemRA) cells. Blood was obtained by leukapheresis, after which PBMCs were separated by Ficoll-Histopaque density gradient centrifugation and cryopreserved in liquid nitrogen vapor phase. Purity and quantity of every magnetically sorted T cell population were checked by analytical flow cytometry. Genomic DNA was isolated from each sorted fraction and quantified by UV absorbance on a Nanodrop 2000c. TCR CDR3 regions were amplified from genomic DNA by multiplex PCR using the deep immunoSEQ assay. For each cell subset, the extracted genomic DNA was distributed evenly across all wells of several immunoSEQ 96-well plates, and each plate served as one replicate. Each replicate PCR for sorted subsets received approximately 220 ng genomic DNA, equal to about 30,000 T cell genomes. Purified libraries were measured with a Qubit 3.0 fluorometer, size-checked on a Bioanalyzer 2100, and measured again with the KAPA Library Quantification kit. Every immunoSEQ 96-well plate was sequenced on a dedicated single-read 150-cycle Illumina NextSeq 550 flow cell. As for the authors' bioinformatics: Because the immunoSEQ output held only junctional sequences and lacked quality scores, the filtering could not match the filtering applied to full-length reads. To assign V/J genes and CDR3, sequences were annotated against IMGT germline references using PyIR, a Python wrapper for IgBLAST v1.9. Reads with weak V/J assignments (E-value above 1e-6), missing CDR3, stop codons, out-of-frame junctions, or ambiguous translated residues were removed. A V3J clonotype was defined by an identical inferred V gene, J gene, and CDR3 amino acid sequence. Percentage overlap between repertoires was calculated by dividing the number of shared unique clonotypes by the size of the smaller repertoire. RTK rarefaction, the Chao1 estimator, and Recon v2.1 estimates of unobserved clonotypes were used to assess repertoire richness. For all TCRbeta clonotypes obtained by the gDNA method from a handful of donors, generation probabilities were computed with OLGA. Here the immuneACCESS table is served through TCRdb, limited to in-frame sequences with V and J called. Missing clones are a known gap in these copies; in checked studies unresolved V genes cover under half, and the rest lacks a known reason. For V, J and clone size, that table is used; D and trimming come from the DNA. Recorded for this sample are roughly 120,000 clones; 65% to 75% of them occurred a single time. The leading ten clones occupy 20% to 25% of the sample.

There are 15 amino acids in the CDR3, from cysteine to phenylalanine inclusive. CDR3 DNA only is kept here, 45 bases in frame from base 1. Ends trimmed: V by 10 bases, J by 8 bases; bases unmatched to a gene: 10. Reading the germline V gene gives CDR1 SGHTA and CDR2 FQGNSA. The specimen was memory CD8+ T cells sorted from blood. What this sample's cell subset or site label stands for: CD45RO+ cells pooled with CCR7-negative TemRA cells. The clonotype originates from a woman younger than 45 in good health. The rearranged chain carries TRBV7-2 and TRBJ2-1; 14 bases in the junction line up with TRBD2. The DNA reads TGTGCCATCCTCACTGGGACTAGCGGGAGTTATGAGCAGTTCTTC. Translation gives CAILTGTSGSYEQFF.